In this sample, the clone carrying this TCR beta chain turned up many times. Antigen specificity is unknown. A library of TCRbeta sequences, prepared with unique molecular identifiers, was generated. Using its own MiXCR run on the PCR reads, TCRdb lists one record per CDR3 protein. The sample shows tens of thousands of distinct CDR3 sequences, approximately 6.5% of them seen only once. These data are taken from a study of T-cell reconstitution after alpha-beta-depleted transplantation in children. Study-level points and caveats: Recipient T cells and thymic progenitors that survived were the source of the high TCRbeta diversity seen at day 60 in some patients. The study reportedly traced alpha-beta T cells about two months after transplant to several hundred expanded graft clones. Newly made T cells mostly supplied T-cell counts and diversity one year after transplant.

V was pared by 4 bases and J by 6 bases, with 5 bases of the junction left unmatched. The CDR3 length is 14 residues. Germline CDR1 LGHDT, CDR2 YNNKEL (reference sequence). The material sequenced was peripheral blood, taken 60 days after TCRalphabeta/CD19-depleted stem cell transplant. This clonotype was sampled from a child younger than two who had a stem cell transplant for acute myeloid leukemia, so the T cells may come from the graft donor. The chain joins TRBV3-1 to TRBJ2-1; TRBD2 agrees at 8 bases. The CDR3, as DNA: TGTGCCAGCAGCCCCCAAGGGACTAGCAATGAGCAGTTCTTC. This codes for CASSPQGTSNEQFF.